The present T cell receptor (beta chain) was sequenced within a study of blood T cell repertoires in COVID-19. Study context: COVID-19 samples from acute and convalescent phases originated in the United States, Italy and Spain. The analysed material was cDNA or gDNA that came from T cells, B-cell-depleted T cells, or PBMCs.

Original methodology: Amplification of reference gene primers was used by the study to estimate nucleated cell counts. Profiled with immunoSEQ multiplex PCR; TCRdb holds only in-frame clones, not every one. The V and J calls and clone size are taken from that table; D and trimming were inferred from the DNA. The profile shows roughly 250,000 clones, about 90% of them singletons. Trimming pared 5 bases from V and 6 bases from J, leaving 11 bases between. The germline V gene has CDR1 ENHRY and CDR2 SYGVKD. The CDR3 is 13 amino acids. The source material was PBMCs or T cells enriched from blood (not recorded which). The chain links TRBV10-3 to TRBJ2-1; D possibly corresponds to TRBD2 (6 bases). This sequence was found in a woman aged 40 to 50 with acute COVID-19. CDR3 region: CAISSGVSNEQFF. The CDR3 region has the DNA TGTGCCATCAGTTCGGGGGTAAGCAATGAGCAGTTCTTC.